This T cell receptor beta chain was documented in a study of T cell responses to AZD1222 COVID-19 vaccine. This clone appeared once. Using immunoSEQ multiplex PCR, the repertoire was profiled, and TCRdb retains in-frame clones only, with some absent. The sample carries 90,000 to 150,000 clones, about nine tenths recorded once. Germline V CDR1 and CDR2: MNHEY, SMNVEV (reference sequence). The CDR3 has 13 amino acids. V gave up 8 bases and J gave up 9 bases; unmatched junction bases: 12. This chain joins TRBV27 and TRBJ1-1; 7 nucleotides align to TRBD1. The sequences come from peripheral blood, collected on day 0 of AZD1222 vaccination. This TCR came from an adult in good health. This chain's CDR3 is CASAGDTGAQAFF. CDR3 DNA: TGTGCCAGCGCCGGGGATACAGGGGCGCAAGCTTTCTTT.